The sequence of this TCR beta chain was determined in a study of CD8 T cells in Susac syndrome. With regard to this clonotype: Its antigen is not known.

Broader study findings: As the study acknowledged, the number of individuals in its TCR sequencing and HLA analysis was relatively small.

Roughly 0.45 to 1 ug RNA was reverse transcribed with random hexamers. Across 54 Vbeta and 13 Jbeta, TCR beta CDR3 was amplified with immunoSEQ multiplex PCR. TCRdb independently ran MiXCR on the immunoSEQ multiplex PCR reads; one entry per CDR3 protein. Of approximately 300,000 distinct CDR3 sequences in the sample, about 88% are singletons; the top ten hold 0.18%. The sequenced target, TCR beta, came from blood CD8+ and CD4+ T cells. Negative isolation was used for CD8+ and CD4+ T cells, and FACS enrichment was applied to TEMRA cells. The source of this sequence is a human donor with multiple sclerosis. Sequencing was carried out using CD8+ T cells from PBMCs.

This CDR3 is CASTPAGPGTIGELFF. CDR3 coding DNA: TGTGCCAGCACCCCCGCGGGGCCAGGCACCATCGGGGAGCTGTTTTTT. The chain carries TRBV27 and TRBJ2-2; maybe TRBD2 (6 bases). Germline V gene lookup returns CDR1 MNHEY and CDR2 SMNVEV (reference sequence). CDR3 length: 16 amino acids. The V and J ends lost 7 bases and 7 bases respectively, with 22 bases between them.